A single sample gave rise to the 28 T cell receptor beta chains below, sequenced in a study of T-cell reconstitution after alpha-beta-depleted transplantation in children. Library preparation (for TCRbeta) was performed with unique molecular identifiers. One entry per CDR3 protein, called by TCRdb with MiXCR from the PCR reads. The repertoire holds over 550,000 distinct CDR3 sequences, about 11% seen once, with less than 5% in the top ten. This specimen was PBMCs from the stem cell graft donor, taken from the stem cell graft. These receptors came from a human donor who donated a stem cell graft to a child with acute myeloid leukemia.

This clonotype was observed a single time. The junction and the germline gene differ at one end; a read error may be behind it. The chain is built from TRBV12-3 or TRBV12-4 and TRBJ2-3; D uncertain. The CDR3 totals 11 residues. The CDR3 nucleotides are TGTGCCAGGAGTTTAGCAGATACGCAGTATTTT. Protein: CARSLADTQYF.

In its sample, this clonotype was seen a few times. The chain combines TRBV29-1 with TRBJ2-7, with D possibly TRBD1 on 6 matching bases. The V end lost 0 bases, the J end lost 3 bases, and 15 bases lay between the germline ends. The V gene's germline CDR1 is SQVTM and CDR2 ANQGSEA. This CDR3 is 15 amino acids long. CDR3 loop: CSVEDARQESYEQYF. DNA for the CDR3: TGCAGCGTTGAAGACGCCCGACAGGAGAGCTACGAGCAGTACTTC.

This rearrangement joins TRBV7-3 to TRBJ2-3; 8 nucleotides align to TRBD2. J lost 8 bases, V lost 5 bases, and 15 bases had no gene match. Germline lookup yields CDR1 SGHTA and CDR2 FQGTGA. The CDR3 covers 16 residues. The CDR3 nucleotides are TGTGCCAGCAGCGTACGCAGCGGGAGCGGAAGGGGTACGCAGTATTTT. Protein product: CASSVRSGSGRGTQYF.

This sequence joins TRBV5-1 and TRBJ2-3; weak D call: TRBD2 (6 bases). Germline V CDR1 and CDR2: SGHRS, YFSETQ. The CDR3 is made up of 13 amino acids. Between the trimmed V and J ends, which lost 0 bases and 6 bases, there was a span of 8 bases. Here the CDR3 reads CASSLDGSDTQYF. As DNA, the CDR3 is TGCGCCAGCAGCTTGGACGGGAGCGATACGCAGTATTTT.

This clonotype was counted many times. The V call is TRBV5-6, the J call TRBJ2-1; 11 nucleotides agree with TRBD2. The CDR3 consists of 15 residues. V shed 2 bases and J 5 bases; nucleotides not matched to a gene: 3. Germline V gene lookup returns CDR1 SGHDT and CDR2 YYEEEE. The CDR3 sequence is CASSFLAGGDNEQFF. CDR3 in DNA: TGTGCCAGCAGCTTTCTAGCGGGGGGAGACAATGAGCAGTTCTTC.

This clonotype was detected a few times. The V and J genes are TRBV20-1 and TRBJ2-7; 7 nucleotides line up with TRBD2. The germline V gene encodes CDR1 DFQATT and CDR2 SNEGSKA (reference sequence). The CDR3 is 12 amino acids. V trimming: 7 bases; J trimming: 5 bases; junction bases outside the gene matches: 8. The CDR3 DNA reads as TGCAGTGGGCGGGGAGGGCCGCACGAGCAGTACTTC. Translated: CSGRGGPHEQYF.

The chain couples TRBV7-9 to TRBJ2-7; D perhaps matches TRBD2 (7 bases). This CDR3 is 13 amino acids long. Germline CDR1 and CDR2: SEHNR and FQNEAQ (reference sequence). Trimming removed 4 bases at V and 6 bases at J, with 13 bases between. The DNA for the CDR3 is TGTGCCAGCAGCTGGGTGGGAGGGGGCGAGCAGTACTTC. This translates into CASSWVGGGEQYF. The variable domain in full, completed from reference TRBV7-9 and TRBJ2-7, reads DTGVSQNPRHKITKRGQNVTFRCDPISEHNRLYWYRQTLGQGPEFLTYFQNEAQLEKSRLLSDRFSAERPKGSFSTLEIQRTEQGDSAMYLCASSWVGGGEQYFGPGTRLTVT.

This clonotype was counted at least ten times. This sequence joins TRBV20-1 and TRBJ2-1; 11 nucleotides match TRBD2. CDR1 DFQATT and CDR2 SNEGSKA come from the germline V gene (reference sequence). CDR3 length: 16 residues. Trimming took 0 bases from V and 7 from J; bases not matched to a gene: 8. The DNA for the CDR3 is TGCAGTGCTAGAGATCGTAGAACTAGCGGGAGTAATGAGCAGTTCTTC. This gives the protein CSARDRRTSGSNEQFF.

This clonotype has a handful of counts. The genes are TRBV15 and TRBJ2-3; TRBD1 might be the D (6 bases). Germline V gives CDR1 LNHNV, CDR2 YYDKDF (reference sequence). The CDR3 is made up of 14 amino acids. V shed 2 bases and J shed 7 bases, with 13 bases lying between them. CDR3 region: CATSRPPDSNTQYF. The CDR3 coding sequence is TGTGCCACCAGCAGACCCCCGGACAGTAATACGCAGTATTTT.

The chain combines TRBV7-2 with TRBJ2-7; 12 bases agree with TRBD2. V shed 4 bases, J shed 2 bases, and the junction held 6 bases outside the gene matches. Per the germline V gene, CDR1 is SGHTA and CDR2 is FQGNSA. The CDR3 loop spans 16 amino acids. Here the CDR3 reads CASSSRTSGITYEQYF. As DNA, the CDR3 is TGTGCCAGCAGCTCCAGGACTAGCGGGATTACCTACGAGCAGTACTTC.

This clonotype has only a few counts. This chain uses TRBV18 with TRBJ2-4; 8 positions agree with TRBD1. The CDR3 loop spans 13 amino acids. The V gene's germline CDR1 is KGHSH and CDR2 LQKENI. J gave up 9 bases and V 3 bases, and 4 bases lay outside the gene matches. CDR3 region: CASSPQGAGIQYF. The CDR3, as DNA: TGTGCCAGCTCACCGCAGGGGGCGGGCATTCAGTACTTC.

This chain links TRBV6-1 with TRBJ2-2, with D possibly being TRBD2 (6 bases). The CDR3 has 14 residues. Per germline, CDR1 MNHNS and CDR2 SASEGT. V lost 6 bases, J lost 0 bases, and 8 bases lay in between. As DNA, the CDR3 is TGTGCCAGCAGAGGAGGGTCGAACACCGGGGAGCTGTTTTTT. It is translated as CASRGGSNTGELFF.

The chain is built from TRBV6-2 or TRBV6-3 and TRBJ2-1; D possibly uses TRBD1 or TRBD2 (7 bases each). CDR1 is MNHEY and CDR2 is SVGEGT in the germline V gene. V dropped 5 bases and J dropped 4 bases, with 15 bases sitting between them. CDR3 length: 15 amino acids. CDR3 coding DNA: TGTGCCAGCAGTCCCCCAGGGGGGGGGTACAATGAGCAGTTCTTC. It yields the protein CASSPPGGGYNEQFF.

The table lists this clonotype with many counts. The J gene is TRBJ1-1, the V gene TRBV4-3; no firm D call. The ends were cut back, 3 bases at V and 0 bases at J, with 5 bases in the middle. Germline assignment: CDR1 LGHNA and CDR2 YSLEER. The CDR3 runs to 13 residues. CDR3 loop: CASSHGVNTEAFF. DNA of the CDR3: TGCGCCAGCAGCCATGGGGTGAACACTGAAGCTTTCTTT.

This clonotype came up many times. J is TRBJ2-5 and V is TRBV6-2 or TRBV6-3, with TRBD2 identical over 7 bases. Per germline, CDR1 MNHEY and CDR2 SVGEGT. This CDR3 is 15 amino acids long. The junction had 5 bases not matched to a gene; V was cut back by 0 bases and J by 4 bases. The CDR3: CASSYSTGGAETQYF. The CDR3 nucleotides read TGTGCCAGCAGTTACTCGACGGGAGGCGCAGAGACCCAGTACTTC.

There are a few counts of this clonotype. The chain is built from TRBV7-3 and TRBJ2-2, with D possibly TRBD1 on 6 matching bases. CDR3 length: 15 residues. In germline, CDR1 is SGHTA, CDR2 FQGTGA. V was clipped by 5 bases and J by 4 bases, with 14 bases between them. The CDR3, as DNA: TGTGCCAGCAGCCCGGGACACCTGGGCACCGGGGAGCTGTTTTTT. Encoded protein: CASSPGHLGTGELFF.

This clonotype has a count of ten or more. This chain uses TRBV7-2 with TRBJ2-7; 7 nucleotides line up with TRBD2. J was trimmed by 6 bases and V by 1 base; bases with no gene match: 6. Per the germline V gene, CDR1 is SGHTA and CDR2 is FQGNSA. The CDR3 runs to 14 residues. In DNA form, the CDR3 reads TGTGCCAGCAGCTTAGGGCGGGAGTTCGGCGAGCAGTACTTC. Its translation: CASSLGREFGEQYF.

This sequence joins TRBV18 and TRBJ2-3; TRBD2 matches at 11 bases. The germline gives CDR1 KGHSH, CDR2 LQKENI. The CDR3 sequence is 19 residues long. V dropped 2 bases and J dropped 1; count of bases not matched to a gene: 11. CDR3 coding DNA: TGTGCCAGCTCACCATTAGTACTAGCGGGAGACGTCGGCACAGATACGCAGTATTTT. This translates into CASSPLVLAGDVGTDTQYF.

This clonotype was picked up many times. The rearrangement links TRBV20-1 to TRBJ2-4; D uncertain. Trimming removed 3 bases from V and 6 bases from J, with 6 bases in between. The CDR3 totals 11 residues. The germline gives CDR1 DFQATT, CDR2 SNEGSKA (reference sequence). CDR3 nucleotides: TGCAGTGCTAGTCTCGCAAACATTCAGTACTTC. Translated: CSASLANIQYF.

The sample holds a few counts of this clonotype. The V gene is TRBV11-1, the J gene TRBJ2-3; the match to TRBD1 covers 8 bases. Germline V gene sequence: CDR1 SGHAT, CDR2 FQDESV (reference sequence). After removal of 5 bases from V and 6 bases from J, the junction contained 19 bases not matched to a gene. This CDR3 has 18 residues. CDR3 loop: CASSHQGARRSFIDTQYF. The CDR3 nucleotides are TGTGCCAGCAGCCATCAGGGGGCCCGCCGGAGTTTCATCGATACGCAGTATTTT.

This clonotype was observed a few times. The chain couples TRBV24-1 to TRBJ2-7, with D perhaps assigned TRBD1 or TRBD2 (5 bases each). Trimming left V 4 bases short and J 3 bases short, with 15 bases between. Germline-derived CDR1 and CDR2 are KGHDR and SFDVKD. The CDR3 loop spans 15 amino acids. DNA for the CDR3: TGTGCCACCAGTGACGCCGGGGCCCCAGACTACGAGCAGTACTTC. Amino acids: CATSDAGAPDYEQYF.

This chain links TRBV20-1 with TRBJ1-1, with D hard to call. V gave up 5 bases and J gave up 5 bases, with 12 bases separating them. Per the germline V gene, CDR1 is DFQATT and CDR2 is SNEGSKA (reference sequence). The CDR3 has 12 amino acids. The CDR3 region has the DNA TGCAGTGCTGCGACTATACGGACTGAAGCTTTCTTT. Its protein is CSAATIRTEAFF.

The chain couples TRBV12-3 or TRBV12-4 to TRBJ2-2, with TRBD2 matching over 7 bases. The J segment lost 4 bases and the V segment lost 6 bases, leaving 11 bases of the junction unmatched. The length of the CDR3 is 16 residues. CDR3 sequence reads: CASSPLGGRRTGELFF. The CDR3 DNA reads as TGTGCCAGCAGCCCCCTGGGCGGGAGACGCACCGGGGAGCTGTTTTTT.

This clonotype was picked up a small number of times. The chain has TRBV9 and TRBJ2-7; 9 nucleotides line up with TRBD2. Germline CDR1 SGDLS, CDR2 YYNGEE. The CDR3 runs 15 residues. V gave up 4 bases and J gave up 3 bases; unmatched junction bases: 8. The DNA of the CDR3 is TGTGCCAGCAGCCCCACCCTAGCGGGAATCTACGAGCAGTACTTC. As protein: CASSPTLAGIYEQYF.

The chain couples TRBV15 to TRBJ1-6, with D possibly TRBD1 on 5 matching bases. The CDR3 is 15 amino acids. Germline V gives CDR1 LNHNV, CDR2 YYDKDF (reference sequence). The V gene lost 0 bases and the J gene lost 6 bases, with 9 bases spanning the gap. The CDR3 DNA is TGTGCCACCAGCAGAGATCTAGGGACTAATTCACCCCTCCACTTT. As protein: CATSRDLGTNSPLHF. The variable domain in full, completed from reference TRBV15 and TRBJ1-6, reads DAMVIQNPRYQVTQFGKPVTLSCSQTLNHNVMYWYQQKSSQAPKLLFHYYDKDFNNEADTPDNFQSRRPNTSFCFLDIRSPGLGDTAMYLCATSRDLGTNSPLHFGNGTRLTVT.

This clonotype was observed at least ten times. The chain links TRBV4-3 to TRBJ2-6; 10 nucleotides align to TRBD2. Germline loops: CDR1 LGHNA, CDR2 YSLEER. The CDR3 sequence is 19 residues long. The ends lost 8 bases at V and 0 bases at J; junction bases unmatched: 13. Here the CDR3 DNA reads TGCGCCAGCCGGGACAACGGACTAGCGGATCTCTCTGGGGCCAACGTCCTGACTTTC. Amino acids: CASRDNGLADLSGANVLTF.

CDR3 loop: CASSYEDRGEQYF. The CDR3 DNA is TGTGCCAGCAGTTACGAGGACCGGGGCGAGCAGTACTTC. This chain uses TRBV6-2 or TRBV6-3 with TRBJ2-7; D perhaps matches TRBD2 (5 bases). Germline V gives CDR1 MNHEY, CDR2 SVGEGT. This CDR3 contains 13 residues. V was trimmed by 2 bases and J by 6 bases, leaving 11 bases between them.

This clonotype showed up just a few times. This chain links TRBV5-1 with TRBJ1-1, with D possibly being TRBD1 (6 bases). This CDR3 region has 15 residues. Per the germline V gene, CDR1 is SGHRS and CDR2 is YFSETQ. Deletions cut 0 bases from V and 4 bases from J, with 13 bases between. The CDR3 protein is CASSLVPGVGTEAFF. CDR3 in DNA: TGCGCCAGCAGCTTGGTTCCAGGGGTGGGCACTGAAGCTTTCTTT.